This T cell receptor (beta chain) was sequenced in a study of T cell responses to AZD1222 COVID-19 vaccine. Sequenced by immunoSEQ multiplex PCR; TCRdb stores in-frame clones only, minus some. This sample has fewer than 120,000 clones, with 88% found just once. A single count supports this clone. What it recognizes is unknown. Study-wide results and caveats: Mostly white British, mostly female donors; authors suggested clonal diversity may be underestimated. Receipt of two AZD1222 doses was followed by a rise in Spike-specific TCR breadth and depth. Baseline testing showed seropositivity in only six AZD1222 recipients. The study reported that nearly half of spike-specific TCRs target unmutated variant regions.

Germline V gene sequence: CDR1 SEHNR, CDR2 FQNEAQ (reference sequence). The CDR3 sequence is 13 residues long. Trimming removed 5 bases at V and 11 bases at J, with 18 bases between. The sequencing here drew on peripheral blood, taken on day 0 of AZD1222 vaccination. The clonotype was recovered from an adult in good health. V and J are TRBV7-9 and TRBJ1-1; D is possibly TRBD1 (5 bases). CDR3 in DNA: TGTGCCAGCAGCCAGCATGGGACCGCTAGCGCTTTCTTT. Translating gives CASSQHGTASAFF.